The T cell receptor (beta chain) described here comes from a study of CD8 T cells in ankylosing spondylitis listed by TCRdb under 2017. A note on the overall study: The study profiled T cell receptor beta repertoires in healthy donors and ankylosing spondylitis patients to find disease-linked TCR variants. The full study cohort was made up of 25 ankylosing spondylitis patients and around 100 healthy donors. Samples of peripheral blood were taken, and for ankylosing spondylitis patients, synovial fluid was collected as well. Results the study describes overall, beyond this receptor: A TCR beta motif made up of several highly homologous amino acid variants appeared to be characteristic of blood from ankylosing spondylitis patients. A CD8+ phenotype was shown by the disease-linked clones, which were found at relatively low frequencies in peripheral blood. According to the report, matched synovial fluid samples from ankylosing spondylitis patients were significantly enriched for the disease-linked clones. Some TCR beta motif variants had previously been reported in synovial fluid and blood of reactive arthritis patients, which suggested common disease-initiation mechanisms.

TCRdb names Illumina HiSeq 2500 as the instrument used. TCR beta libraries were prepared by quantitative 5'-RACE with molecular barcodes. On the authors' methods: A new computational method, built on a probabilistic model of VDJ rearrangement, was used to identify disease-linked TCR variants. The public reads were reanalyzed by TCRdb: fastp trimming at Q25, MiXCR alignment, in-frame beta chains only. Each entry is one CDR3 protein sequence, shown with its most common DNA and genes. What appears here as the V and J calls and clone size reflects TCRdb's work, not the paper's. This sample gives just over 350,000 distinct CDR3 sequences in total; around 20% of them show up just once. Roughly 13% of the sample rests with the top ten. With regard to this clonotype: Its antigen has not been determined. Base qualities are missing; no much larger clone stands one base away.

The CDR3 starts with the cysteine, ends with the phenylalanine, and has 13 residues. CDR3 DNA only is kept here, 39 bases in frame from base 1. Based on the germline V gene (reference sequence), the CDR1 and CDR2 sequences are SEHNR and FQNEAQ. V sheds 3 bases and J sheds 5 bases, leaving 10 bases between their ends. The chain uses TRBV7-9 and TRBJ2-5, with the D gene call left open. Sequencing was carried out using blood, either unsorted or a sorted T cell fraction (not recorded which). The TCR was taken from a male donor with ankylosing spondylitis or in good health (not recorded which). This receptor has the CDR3 CASSLSAYETQYF. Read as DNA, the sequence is TGTGCCAGCAGCTTGTCGGCGTATGAGACCCAGTACTTC.